The clone carrying this T cell receptor (beta chain) has ten or more counts. Its antigen is currently unknown. V lost 6 bases and J 3 bases, leaving 11 bases between the germline ends. The CDR3 spans 13 residues. Quantitative 5'-RACE was performed with molecular barcodes, and it yielded the TCR beta libraries. TCRdb used MiXCR to reprocess the 5' RACE reads, holding one entry per CDR3 protein. Found here are about 36,000 distinct CDR3 sequences, under 15% of them singletons; the top ten hold under 35%. The entry originates in a study of CD8 T cells in ankylosing spondylitis. Whole-study results and caveats: Researchers report that disease-linked clones proved CD8+ and relatively rare in peripheral blood. Clones linked to disease were reported to show significant enrichment in matched ankylosing spondylitis synovial fluid.

This sequence originates from a male donor with ankylosing spondylitis. The V and J genes are TRBV12-3 or TRBV12-4 and TRBJ1-2; no clear D. The sample consisted of synovial fluid, either unsorted or a sorted T cell fraction (not recorded which). The CDR3 sequence is CASSRSVHYGYTF. DNA of the CDR3: TGTGCCAGCAGCCGGAGCGTCCACTATGGCTACACCTTC.